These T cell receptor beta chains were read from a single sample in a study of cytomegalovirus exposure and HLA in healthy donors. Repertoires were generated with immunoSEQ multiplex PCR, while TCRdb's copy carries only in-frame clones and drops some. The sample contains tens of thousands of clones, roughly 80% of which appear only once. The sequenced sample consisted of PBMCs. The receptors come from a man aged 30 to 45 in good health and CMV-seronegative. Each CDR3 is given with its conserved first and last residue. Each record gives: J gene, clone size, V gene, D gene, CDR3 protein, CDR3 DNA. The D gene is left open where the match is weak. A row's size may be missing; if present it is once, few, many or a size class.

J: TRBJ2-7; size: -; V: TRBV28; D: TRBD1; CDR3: CASSPGTGNHEQYF; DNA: TGTGCCAGCTCCCCCGGGACAGGGAACCACGAGCAGTACTTC
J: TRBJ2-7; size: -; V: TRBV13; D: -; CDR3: CASSLRLESYEQYF; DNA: TGTGCCAGCAGCTTAAGGTTGGAGAGCTACGAGCAGTACTTC
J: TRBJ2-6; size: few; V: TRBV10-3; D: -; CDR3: CAISGTHRVLSGANVLTF; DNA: TGTGCCATCTCCGGGACCCACAGGGTCCTCTCTGGGGCCAACGTCCTGACTTTC
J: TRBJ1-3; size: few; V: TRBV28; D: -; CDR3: CASSLSGYGNTIYF; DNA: TGTGCCAGCAGTTTATCAGGGTATGGAAACACCATATATTTT
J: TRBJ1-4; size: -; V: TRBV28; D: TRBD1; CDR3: CASSLWTGEVGTNEKLFF; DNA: TGTGCCAGCAGTTTATGGACAGGGGAGGTTGGGACTAATGAAAAACTGTTTTTT
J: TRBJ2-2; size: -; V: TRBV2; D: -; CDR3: CASSESQIQMNTGELFF; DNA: TGTGCCAGCAGTGAATCCCAAATCCAGATGAACACCGGGGAGCTGTTTTTT
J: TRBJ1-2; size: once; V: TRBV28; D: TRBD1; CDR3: CASSLGDRIYYGYTF; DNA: TGTGCCAGCAGTTTAGGGGACAGGATTTACTATGGCTACACCTTC
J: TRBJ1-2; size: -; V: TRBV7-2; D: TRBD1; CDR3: CASSTGTGDGYTF; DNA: TGTGCCAGCAGCACCGGGACAGGGGATGGCTACACCTTC
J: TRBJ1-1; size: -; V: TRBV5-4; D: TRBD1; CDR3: CASRGRRRGDKGAEAFF; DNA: TGTGCCAGCAGAGGGCGCCGCAGGGGGGATAAGGGAGCTGAAGCTTTCTTT
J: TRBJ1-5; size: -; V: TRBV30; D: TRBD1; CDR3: CALGQGNQPQHF; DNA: TGTGCCTTGGGACAGGGTAATCAGCCCCAGCATTTT